The 30 T cell receptor beta chains below were found in one sample sequenced in a study of regulatory T cells in long-lasting Graves disease. Time point described: newly diagnosed GD, antithyroid drugs for less than 3 months. From PBMCs, RNA was extracted and then used to make the TCR library. With iRepertoire HTBI primers and Arm-PCR of CDR3 regions, TCR beta libraries were built. MiXCR, run by TCRdb on the multiplex PCR reads, gives a single entry per CDR3 protein. This repertoire shows about 620,000 distinct CDR3 sequences, roughly 15% found once; its top ten account for approximately 18%. The same sample was also studied in work on T cells in Graves' hyperthyroidism and ophthalmopathy.

This sample comprised peripheral blood mononuclear cells (PBMCs), obtained at new diagnosis, from a patient treated with antithyroid drugs. These receptors originate from a woman in her twenties or thirties with Graves disease.

This clonotype was counted at least ten times. The chain is built from TRBV7-2 and TRBJ2-3; tentative D call: TRBD2 (5 bases). CDR3 length: 17 residues. V lost 2 bases, J lost 0 bases, and 15 bases lay in between. Germline loops: CDR1 SGHTA, CDR2 FQGNSA. In DNA form, the CDR3 reads TGTGCCAGCAGCTTATCGTCGAGCGGTGCTAGCACAGATACGCAGTATTTT. This encodes CASSLSSSGASTDTQYF.

The chain is built from TRBV6-4 and TRBJ2-1; the D gene is possibly TRBD2 (5 bases). The length of the CDR3 is 15 residues. The ends were cut back, 5 bases at V and 2 bases at J, with 13 bases in the middle. Germline CDR1 reads MRHNA; CDR2 reads SNTAGT. The CDR3 loop is CASSYIGITYNEQFF. The CDR3, as DNA: TGTGCCAGCAGTTACATCGGGATTACCTACAATGAGCAGTTCTTC.

Only a few counts were recorded for this clonotype. The chain carries TRBV10-3 and TRBJ1-5; D unclear. The CDR3 is made up of 15 amino acids. The germline V gene encodes CDR1 ENHRY and CDR2 SYGVKD. The V and J ends lost 0 bases and 7 bases respectively, with 13 bases between them. CDR3 region: CAISESHGGLQPQHF. For the CDR3, the DNA is TGTGCCATCAGTGAGTCACACGGTGGCTTACAGCCCCAGCATTTT.

This clonotype was found many times. The genes are TRBV12-3 or TRBV12-4 and TRBJ1-4; D possibly corresponds to TRBD1 (5 bases). The V end lost 3 bases, the J end lost 10 bases, and 12 bases lay between the germline ends. The CDR3 contains 13 residues. The DNA for the CDR3 is TGTGCCAGCAGTTTGGCAGGGTATGGAAAACTGTTTTTT. Encoded protein: CASSLAGYGKLFF.

The rearrangement uses TRBV7-3 and TRBJ2-3, with 8 bases fitting TRBD2. The CDR3 extends over 15 amino acids. The junction had 6 bases not matched to a gene; V was cut back by 2 bases and J by 5 bases. Germline V CDR1 and CDR2: SGHTA, FQGTGA. This chain's CDR3 is CASSLYLAGRDTQYF. The CDR3 DNA reads TGTGCCAGCAGCTTATATCTAGCGGGTAGAGATACGCAGTATTTT.

This clonotype was seen only a few times. The chain recombines TRBV28 with TRBJ2-5, with TRBD2 identical over 15 bases. Germline-derived CDR1 and CDR2 are MDHEN and SYDVKM. CDR3 size: 15 residues. The V and J ends lost 6 bases and 5 bases, in that order; junction bases with no gene match: 4. The CDR3 DNA reads as TGTGCCAGCAGGGGACTAGCGGGAGGTAGGGAGACCCAGTACTTC. Its protein is CASRGLAGGRETQYF.

This chain joins TRBV7-3 and TRBJ2-3, with TRBD2 matching over 9 bases. The CDR3 runs to 15 residues. Germline-derived CDR1 and CDR2 are SGHTA and FQGTGA. The trim removed 1 base at V and 3 bases at J, leaving 2 bases unmatched. The CDR3 spells CASSLSTSGTDTQYF. CDR3 bases: TGTGCCAGCAGCTTAAGTACTAGCGGGACAGATACGCAGTATTTT. The variable domain in full, with the rest retrieved from reference TRBV7-3 and TRBJ2-3, is GAGVSQTPSNKVTEKGKYVELRCDPISGHTALYWYRQSLGQGPEFLIYFQGTGAADDSGLPNDRFFAVRPEGSVSTLKIQRTERGDSAVYLCASSLSTSGTDTQYFGPGTRLTVL.

V is TRBV18 and J is TRBJ2-3; 9 bases line up with TRBD1. Judging by the DNA end, TRBJ2-7 fits better; the J call may be wrong. The CDR3 runs to 15 residues. Germline V gives CDR1 KGHSH, CDR2 LQKENI. CDR3 sequence: CASSPRGQGFYEQYF. DNA of the CDR3: TGTGCCAGCTCACCACGGGGACAGGGTTTCTACGAGCAGTACTTC.

This clonotype was recorded a few times. The V gene is TRBV20-1, the J gene TRBJ1-2; 8 bases are shared with TRBD1. J gave up 3 bases and V 2 bases, and 11 bases lay outside the gene matches. This CDR3 is 16 amino acids long. Germline values: CDR1 DFQATT, CDR2 SNEGSKA (reference sequence). CDR3 residues: CSARPIQGATDYGYTF. The CDR3 DNA reads as TGCAGTGCTAGACCGATCCAGGGGGCTACGGACTATGGCTACACCTTC.

This clonotype was found many times. The rearrangement links TRBV7-9 to TRBJ1-4; TRBD1 might be the D (5 bases). CDR1 and CDR2 from the germline V gene are SEHNR and FQNEAQ (reference sequence). The CDR3 contains 14 residues. The V end lost 3 bases, the J end lost 6 bases, and 11 bases lay between the germline ends. Here the CDR3 DNA reads TGTGCCAGCAGCTTTAAAGGGGCAGATGAAAAACTGTTTTTT. It translates to CASSFKGADEKLFF.

The chain is built from TRBV20-1 and TRBJ2-3; D not resolved. There are 15 residues in the CDR3. The ends were cut back, 0 bases at V and 5 bases at J, with 15 bases in the middle. CDR1 and CDR2 (germline): DFQATT, SNEGSKA (reference sequence). The CDR3 sequence: CSARDDRPGVDTQYF. The DNA for the CDR3 is TGCAGTGCTAGAGATGATCGGCCAGGTGTAGATACGCAGTATTTT.

This clonotype was detected only a few times. The chain is built from TRBV10-3 and TRBJ2-1; tentatively, D is TRBD1 (7 bases). Germline loops: CDR1 ENHRY, CDR2 SYGVKD. This CDR3 spans 17 amino acids. V shed 6 bases and J shed 3 bases, with 21 bases lying between them. The CDR3: CAIRRETGEDRYNEQFF. CDR3 coding DNA: TGTGCCATCAGAAGAGAAACAGGGGAGGATCGCTACAATGAGCAGTTCTTC.

The chain combines TRBV20-1 with TRBJ1-2, with D tentatively TRBD1 (5 bases). Germline loops: CDR1 DFQATT, CDR2 SNEGSKA (reference sequence). V gave up 0 bases and J gave up 4 bases, with 12 bases separating them. CDR3 length: 14 amino acids. CDR3 amino acids: CSARDEGRIYGYTF. The CDR3 region has the DNA TGCAGTGCTAGAGATGAGGGGAGAATCTATGGCTACACCTTC.

The rearrangement links TRBV6-1 to TRBJ2-3, with 11 bases identical to TRBD2. The J segment lost 4 bases and the V segment lost 6 bases, leaving 6 bases of the junction unmatched. Germline values: CDR1 MNHNS, CDR2 SASEGT. The length of the CDR3 is 15 residues. The CDR3 DNA follows: TGTGCCAGCAGGCACACTAGCGGGAGTGCAGATACGCAGTATTTT. Protein sequence: CASRHTSGSADTQYF.

The chain combines TRBV30 with TRBJ1-6; 10 bases line up with TRBD1. CDR1 GTSNPN and CDR2 SVGIG come from the germline V gene (reference sequence). This CDR3 region has 16 residues. After removal of 2 bases from V and 6 bases from J, the junction contained 7 bases not matched to a gene. The CDR3 DNA follows: TGTGCCTGGAGTATGGCGACAGGGGGCCTTAATTCACCCCTCCACTTT. This translates into CAWSMATGGLNSPLHF. The full variable domain, with the rest looked up from reference TRBV30 and TRBJ1-6, is SQTIHQWPATLVQPVGSPLSLECTVEGTSNPNLYWYRQAAGRGLQLLFYSVGIGQISSEVPQNLSASRPQDRQFILSSKKLLLSDSGFYLCAWSMATGGLNSPLHFGNGTRLTVT.

At least ten counts were recorded for this clonotype. The genes are TRBV6-1 and TRBJ2-2, with D hard to call. With 7 bases removed from V and 0 bases from J, the gap between germline ends came to 15 bases. The V gene's germline CDR1 is MNHNS and CDR2 SASEGT. The CDR3 has 16 residues. CDR3 sequence (DNA): TGTGCCAGCACGGTCCCCACTGATTCGAACACCGGGGAGCTGTTTTTT. Its protein product is CASTVPTDSNTGELFF.

This clonotype was seen only a few times. This may arise from a read error, as a much more abundant clone is one base away. The chain has TRBV12-3 or TRBV12-4 and TRBJ2-1, with D maybe TRBD1 (6 bases). This CDR3 has 15 amino acids. V was cut by 5 bases and J by 4 bases, with 15 bases left in between. DNA for the CDR3: TGTGCCAGCAGTCAACGGGCAGGGGCTTACAATGAGCAGTTCTTC. It is translated as CASSQRAGAYNEQFF.

In this sample, this clonotype turned up many times. The chain links TRBV6-1 to TRBJ1-5; D ambiguous. V was clipped by 6 bases and J by 3 bases, with 15 bases between them. CDR3 size: 15 residues. Germline values: CDR1 MNHNS, CDR2 SASEGT. The CDR3 coding sequence is TGTGCCAGCAGCTCCGGACGGGGAATCAATCAGCCCCAGCATTTT. Translating gives CASSSGRGINQPQHF.

The chain joins TRBV3-1 to TRBJ2-1; the match to TRBD2 covers 8 bases. Per germline, CDR1 LGHDT and CDR2 YNNKEL (reference sequence). This CDR3 region has 13 residues. V dropped 3 bases and J dropped 12; count of bases not matched to a gene: 7. The CDR3 DNA reads as TGTGCCAGCAGCCACCAAGCGGGAGTGATGCAGTTCTTC. Translating gives CASSHQAGVMQFF.

This clonotype appeared many times. V gene TRBV29-1 combines with J gene TRBJ2-5, with a possible D match to TRBD2 (6 bases). From germline, CDR1 is SQVTM and CDR2 ANQGSEA. The CDR3 is 12 residues long. V lost 6 bases and J 5 bases, leaving 13 bases between the germline ends. CDR3 sequence: CSVGTWGETQYF. The CDR3, as DNA: TGCAGCGTGGGGACTTGGGGGGAGACCCAGTACTTC.

At least ten counts were recorded for this clonotype. J is TRBJ2-7 and V is TRBV12-3 or TRBV12-4; D possibly corresponds to TRBD1 (5 bases). The CDR3 has 15 amino acids. Deletions cut 4 bases from V and 1 base from J, with 14 bases between. The CDR3: CASSYTDRSSYEQYF. CDR3 in DNA: TGTGCCAGCAGTTATACCGACAGATCATCCTACGAGCAGTACTTC.

This clonotype was observed at least ten times. The J gene is TRBJ1-4, the V gene TRBV6-1; 8 nucleotides line up with TRBD1. The CDR3 is made up of 15 amino acids. The ends lost 7 bases at V and 6 bases at J; junction bases unmatched: 10. Looked up from germline, CDR1 is MNHNS and CDR2 is SASEGT. The CDR3 sequence is CASTHSAGGHEKLFF. CDR3 bases: TGTGCCAGCACCCACTCGGCAGGGGGCCATGAAAAACTGTTTTTT.

This clonotype was recorded many times. The CDR3 nucleotides read TGTGCCAGCAGCCAATACACAGGGCCTAATTCACCCCTCCACTTT. Residues: CASSQYTGPNSPLHF. The gene calls are TRBV3-1 and TRBJ1-6, with a weak D call TRBD1 (6 bases). Germline V gives CDR1 LGHDT, CDR2 YNNKEL (reference sequence). CDR3 size: 15 residues. The V gene lost 2 bases and the J gene lost 6 bases, with 11 bases spanning the gap. The variable domain in full, completed from reference TRBV3-1 and TRBJ1-6, reads DTAVSQTPKYLVTQMGNDKSIKCEQNLGHDTMYWYKQDSKKFLKIMFSYNNKELIINETVPNRFSPKSPDKAHLNLHINSLELGDSAVYFCASSQYTGPNSPLHFGNGTRLTVT.

This clonotype was observed a handful of times. The chain couples TRBV27 to TRBJ1-6; 7 nucleotides match TRBD1. Per the germline V gene, CDR1 is MNHEY and CDR2 is SMNVEV (reference sequence). V was clipped by 2 bases and J by 9 bases; unmatched bases: 7. CDR3 length: 15 amino acids. CDR3 loop: CASSLVRQGRSPLHF. In nucleotides, the CDR3 is TGTGCCAGCAGTTTAGTTAGACAGGGCCGTTCACCCCTCCACTTT.

This clonotype was found many times. This sequence joins TRBV11-2 and TRBJ1-4; possibly TRBD1 for D (6 bases). V was pared by 3 bases and J by 8 bases, with 16 bases between. Germline V gene lookup returns CDR1 SGHAT and CDR2 FQNNGV. The CDR3 contains 15 residues. CDR3 in DNA: TGTGCCAGCAGCTTCACAGGGTCACAAGTGGAAAAACTGTTTTTT. Translated: CASSFTGSQVEKLFF.

V usage is TRBV7-3 and J usage is TRBJ1-2, with D uncertain. CDR1 and CDR2 (germline): SGHTA, FQGTGA. The CDR3 spans 13 residues. With 6 bases removed from V and 8 bases from J, the gap between germline ends came to 16 bases. The CDR3 DNA reads as TGTGCCAGCAGTTTACAGTCGTCGAACGGCTACACCTTC. Translated, it gives CASSLQSSNGYTF.

This clonotype was recorded many times. V usage is TRBV15 and J usage is TRBJ1-1; D remains ambiguous. Germline values: CDR1 LNHNV, CDR2 YYDKDF (reference sequence). V dropped 5 bases and J dropped 5 bases, with 6 bases sitting between them. The CDR3 consists of 11 residues. CDR3 residues: CATSSGTEAFF. The CDR3 DNA reads TGTGCCACCAGCTCGGGAACTGAAGCTTTCTTT.

This clonotype was recorded a few times. The genes are TRBV7-3 and TRBJ2-1; no clear D. This CDR3 is 15 amino acids long. Germline CDR1 and CDR2: SGHTA and FQGTGA. Deletions cut 2 bases from V and 4 bases from J, with 12 bases between. The CDR3, as DNA: TGTGCCAGCAGCTTAGCCGTAACGGCATACAATGAGCAGTTCTTC. Its translation: CASSLAVTAYNEQFF.

In its sample, this clonotype was seen many times. The chain couples TRBV7-2 to TRBJ2-7; D might be TRBD1 (6 bases). The length of the CDR3 is 15 residues. Trimming left V 5 bases short and J 2 bases short, with 16 bases between. Germline V gene data show CDR1 as SGHTA and CDR2 as FQGNSA. The CDR3 bases are TGTGCCAGCAGCCCTGGACAGTGGGCTGCCTACGAGCAGTACTTC. This encodes CASSPGQWAAYEQYF.

J is TRBJ2-3 and V is TRBV6-4, with 14 bases aligning to TRBD2. The J call may be incorrect, as the DNA end agrees better with TRBJ2-1. This CDR3 comprises 16 residues. The germline gives CDR1 MRHNA, CDR2 SNTAGT. DNA of the CDR3: TGTGCCAGCAGCCCGGGACTAGCGGGAGATATCGATGAGCAGTTCTTC. Protein sequence: CASSPGLAGDIDEQFF.